This T cell receptor beta chain comes out of a study of response to subunit inactivated influenza vaccine. Study results and limitations: The authors proposed limited new T cell recruitment per seasonal influenza vaccination.

Worth noting for this clonotype: Its matching antigen is unknown.

TCRdb re-called the RT-PCR reads with MiXCR, one entry per CDR3 protein. The sample has 700,000 to 800,000 distinct CDR3 sequences, around 20% seen once. From germline, CDR1 is KGHDR and CDR2 SFDVKD. V shed 7 bases and J 8 bases; nucleotides not matched to a gene: 0. This CDR3 spans 12 amino acids. V is TRBV24-1 and J is TRBJ2-4; 11 nucleotides agree with TRBD1. The receptor was derived from a man aged 45 to 65 who received an inactivated influenza vaccine. The sequences come from PBMCs from blood, collected approximately 5 days after vaccination. The CDR3 protein is CATRGQGDIQYF. The CDR3 region has the DNA TGTGCCACCAGGGGACAGGGGGACATTCAGTACTTC.